The table lists the clone carrying this TCR beta chain with many counts. Its antigen is unknown. Construction of TCR beta libraries relied on iRepertoire HTBI primers and on Arm-PCR targeting CDR3 regions. One entry per CDR3 protein results from TCRdb running MiXCR on the multiplex PCR reads. Of over 300,000 distinct CDR3 sequences in the sample, around a sixth were seen once. The time point is: newly diagnosed GD, antithyroid drugs for less than 3 months. Construction of the TCR library relied on RNA isolated from PBMCs. Diagnoses of Graves' disease were made by American Thyroid Association guidelines. This sample is part of a study of regulatory T cells in long-lasting Graves disease. Study-level findings and limits: Peripheral blood alone, not thyroid tissue, underwent study. It is possible that accuracy was reduced by the small size of the sample.

Trimming took 1 base from V and 6 from J, leaving 14 bases between them. Per germline, CDR1 SEHNR and CDR2 FQNEAQ (reference sequence). The CDR3 totals 15 residues. The source was peripheral blood mononuclear cells (PBMCs), collected at new diagnosis, from a patient treated with antithyroid drugs. This TCR came from a female donor with Graves disease. The V gene is TRBV7-9, the J gene TRBJ2-3, with D perhaps TRBD1 (5 bases). Here the CDR3 DNA reads TGTGCCAGCAGCTTAGAAAGGGGCGAAACTGATACGCAGTATTTT. Translating gives CASSLERGETDTQYF. Drawing the rest from reference TRBV7-9 and TRBJ2-3, the complete variable domain is DTGVSQNPRHKITKRGQNVTFRCDPISEHNRLYWYRQTLGQGPEFLTYFQNEAQLEKSRLLSDRFSAERPKGSFSTLEIQRTEQGDSAMYLCASSLERGETDTQYFGPGTRLTVL.